Detailed here is one T cell receptor (beta chain). The CDR3 loop spans 15 amino acids. CDR1 and CDR2 from the germline V gene are MDHEN and SYDVKM. V was pared by 3 bases and J by 4 bases, with 16 bases between. The sample is drawn from a study of blood T cell repertoires in COVID-19. Study-wide context: Acute and convalescent COVID-19 specimens originated in the United States, Italy and Spain. PBMCs, B-cell-depleted T cells, or T cells were the source of the cDNA or gDNA that made up the material.

Authors' methods: Using reference gene primer amplification, nucleated cell counts were estimated. Generated by immunoSEQ multiplex PCR, the TCRdb table keeps only in-frame clones and is missing some. V and J calls plus clone size are reproduced from that table; the DNA served to infer D and trimming. The sample lists some 270,000 clones; around 89% were seen once. The sequencing input was peripheral blood. The chain is built from TRBV28 and TRBJ2-7, with D possibly TRBD1 on 6 matching bases. The TCR comes from a man younger than 40 with acute or convalescent COVID-19. The CDR3 coding sequence is TGTGCCAGCAGTTTTGACGGGACAAGGATTTACGAGCAGTACTTC. Amino acid sequence: CASSFDGTRIYEQYF.